Below, one T cell receptor (beta chain) is given with its context. Its antigen is not known. The CDR3 loop spans 18 amino acids. The germline gives CDR1 MDHEN, CDR2 SYDVKM. Trimming cost V 0 bases and J 5 bases, with 23 bases left between them. The data belong to a study of blood T cells in healthy people across ages. A second about 7 to 12 cycle PCR used barcoded and J-beta primers. Unique molecular identifiers of 12 random nucleotides labeled each cDNA. TCRdb itself ran the 5' RACE reads through MiXCR, one entry per CDR3 protein. The sample has 790,000 or so distinct CDR3 sequences, 46% seen once. General study results and limits: Unsorted PBMCs blocked a conclusive comparison of naive and antigen-experienced cells.

The sequenced sample was blood. The V gene is TRBV28, the J gene TRBJ2-7, with a weak D call TRBD2 (6 bases). The receptor comes from a man older than 75 in good health. CDR3 amino acids: CASSLWELGRPPNHEQYF. In nucleotides, the CDR3 is TGTGCCAGCAGTTTATGGGAGTTGGGGAGGCCCCCGAACCACGAGCAGTACTTC.